A selection of T cell receptor beta chains follows, all from one sample in a study of CD8+ T cells in alopecia areata. Libraries were prepared by immunoSEQ multiplex PCR; TCRdb keeps only in-frame clonotypes and omits some of them. The table shows about 110,000 clones, with roughly 84% occurring only once. This specimen consisted of CD8+ T cells sorted from blood, obtained at week 24, from a patient treated with tofacitinib. These TCRs come from a human donor with alopecia areata. Both conserved end residues are part of each CDR3. The D gene is left open where the match is weak. Only some rows state a clone size, as once, few, many or a class for expanded clones.

v_gene	d_gene	abundance	j_gene	CDR3aa	CDR3nt
TRBV4-1	TRBD2	once	TRBJ2-5	CASSLGTSGGEETQYF	TGCGCCAGCAGCCTTGGGACTAGCGGGGGAGAAGAGACCCAGTACTTC
TRBV30	NA	NA	TRBJ2-7	CAWGAVFAGSEQYF	TGTGCCTGGGGTGCCGTCTTTGCAGGGAGCGAGCAGTACTTC
TRBV30	NA	NA	TRBJ1-6	CAWSSSYNSPLHF	TGTGCCTGGAGTTCGTCATATAATTCACCCCTCCACTTT
TRBV7-9	NA	NA	TRBJ2-5	CASSLDGRGNQETQYF	TGTGCCAGCAGCTTAGATGGCAGGGGCAACCAAGAGACCCAGTACTTC
TRBV7-9	NA	NA	TRBJ2-7	CASSPGVHEQYF	TGTGCCAGCAGCCCAGGGGTCCACGAGCAGTACTTC
TRBV27	TRBD1	NA	TRBJ1-2	CASSQSAGGFGYTF	TGTGCCAGCAGCCAATCGGCAGGGGGTTTTGGCTACACCTTC
TRBV21-1	NA	NA	TRBJ2-7	CARPSGLPSSYEQYF	TGTGCCAGACCTTCAGGGCTCCCAAGCTCCTACGAGCAGTACTTC
TRBV11-2	NA	NA	TRBJ1-1	CASSFGGEGTEAFF	TGTGCCAGCAGCTTTGGTGGGGAAGGCACTGAAGCTTTCTTT
TRBV7-9	TRBD1	once	TRBJ2-4	CASSPYDRATKNIQYF	TGTGCCAGCAGCCCCTATGACAGGGCTACCAAAAACATTCAGTACTTC
TRBV2	NA	NA	TRBJ2-1	CASSDLREQFF	TGTGCCAGCAGTGATCTTAGAGAGCAGTTCTTC
TRBV7-2	NA	NA	TRBJ2-7	CASRPRGSYEQYF	TGTGCCAGCAGACCACGGGGCTCCTACGAGCAGTACTTC
TRBV6-4	NA	NA	TRBJ2-3	CASSPTGESDTQYF	TGTGCCAGCAGTCCGACAGGCGAGTCAGATACGCAGTATTTT
TRBV11-3	TRBD2	NA	TRBJ2-3	CASSTKAGETDTQYF	TGTGCCAGCAGCACGAAAGCGGGGGAAACAGATACGCAGTATTTT
TRBV6-5	NA	NA	TRBJ2-7	CASSYSVGRDYEQYF	TGTGCCAGCAGTTACTCAGTGGGCAGGGACTACGAGCAGTACTTC
TRBV7-9	NA	NA	TRBJ2-2	CASSWRTGELFF	TGTGCCAGCTCTTGGAGGACCGGGGAGCTGTTTTTT
TRBV6-1	NA	NA	TRBJ2-1	CASSEDNRVYNEQFF	TGTGCCAGCAGTGAAGATAACAGGGTATACAATGAGCAGTTCTTC
TRBV5-1	NA	few	TRBJ2-2	CASTFPGSDGGELFF	TGCGCCAGCACCTTTCCCGGATCAGACGGCGGGGAGCTGTTTTTT
TRBV27	NA	NA	TRBJ1-5	CASRAGNQPQHF	TGTGCCAGCAGGGCGGGAAATCAGCCCCAGCATTTT
TRBV11-3	NA	NA	TRBJ2-3	CASSPHQGGGTDTQYF	TGTGCCAGCAGCCCCCACCAGGGGGGAGGCACAGATACGCAGTATTTT
TRBV4-1	TRBD1	NA	TRBJ2-1	CASSQKKGQGNNEQFF	TGCGCCAGCAGTCAAAAAAAGGGACAGGGGAACAATGAGCAGTTCTTC
TRBV5-4	NA	NA	TRBJ1-2	CASSRVLNYGYTF	TGTGCCAGCAGCCGGGTCCTTAACTATGGCTACACCTTC
TRBV6-1	NA	NA	TRBJ2-7	CASSEGTSSWEQYF	TGTGCCAGCAGTGAAGGGACAAGCTCATGGGAGCAGTACTTC
TRBV13	NA	NA	TRBJ2-4	CASTLRDQENIQYF	TGTGCCAGCACTCTCCGGGACCAAGAAAACATTCAGTACTTC
TRBV5-1	NA	NA	TRBJ2-1	CASSPSTGTTYNEQFF	TGCGCCAGCAGCCCATCAACAGGCACCACCTACAATGAGCAGTTCTTC
TRBV6-5	NA	once	TRBJ2-7	CASSYEGNGIYEQYF	TGTGCCAGCAGTTACGAGGGTAACGGAATATACGAGCAGTACTTC
TRBV4-3	NA	NA	TRBJ2-1	CASSQENFMGQFF	TGCGCCAGCAGCCAAGAGAACTTCATGGGGCAGTTCTTC
TRBV6-5	NA	once	TRBJ2-7	CASSPAGANFYEQYF	TGTGCCAGCAGCCCCGCCGGGGCAAACTTCTACGAGCAGTACTTC
TRBV14	TRBD2	NA	TRBJ2-5	CASSHIAGSLETQYF	TGTGCCAGCAGCCATATAGCGGGATCCTTGGAGACCCAGTACTTC
TRBV7-2	NA	NA	TRBJ1-1	CASSPPTLMNTEAFF	TGTGCCAGCAGCCCACCCACACTCATGAACACTGAAGCTTTCTTT
TRBV27	NA	NA	TRBJ1-5	CASSFRGYQPQHF	TGTGCCAGCAGTTTCAGGGGCTATCAGCCCCAGCATTTT
TRBV4-1	NA	NA	TRBJ2-7	CASSQALTVSYEQYF	TGCGCCAGCAGCCAGGCATTGACAGTCTCCTACGAGCAGTACTTC